In this sample, the clone carrying this TCR beta chain turned up a few times. The ends were cut back, 6 bases at V and 0 bases at J, with 21 bases in the middle. CDR3 length equals 18 residues. TCRdb re-analysed the 5' RACE reads in MiXCR, keeping a single row per CDR3 protein. Here the sample spans approximately 21,000 distinct CDR3 sequences, more than 30% being singletons. The sequence was collected from a female donor with breast cancer. This rearrangement joins TRBV12-3 or TRBV12-4 to TRBJ2-1; TRBD2 might be the D (5 bases). The sample was tumor-infiltrating naive CD4+ T cells sorted from the breast tumor. Subset given: naive CD4+ T cells, CD4+CD45RA+CD25-. The DNA for the CDR3 is TGTGCCAGCAGATGGACGGTGGTTCGGGGTTTCTCCTACAATGAGCAGTTCTTC. It specifies CASRWTVVRGFSYNEQFF.